Presented here are 19 T cell receptor beta chains from one specimen sequenced in a study of cytomegalovirus exposure and HLA in healthy donors. PCR employed 60 Vbeta and 13 Jbeta primers. Assay: immunoSEQ multiplex PCR; the TCRdb copy retains only in-frame clones and omits some. The sample yields 65,000 to 90,000 clones, roughly 78% seen once. The specimen sequenced was PBMCs. These receptor sequences come from a man aged 25-45 years in good health and CMV-seronegative.

The chain employs TRBV30 and TRBJ2-2; D is perhaps TRBD1 (6 bases). The CDR3 has 14 amino acids. Looked up from germline, CDR1 is GTSNPN and CDR2 is SVGIG (reference sequence). Deletions cut 6 bases from V and 5 bases from J, with 16 bases between. This chain's CDR3 is CACYPLRGTGELFF. The DNA for the CDR3 is TGTGCCTGTTACCCTCTTAGGGGGACCGGGGAGCTGTTTTTT.

In its sample, this clone was seen a few times. The chain employs TRBV7-2 and TRBJ1-3; D ambiguous. The CDR3 is 15 residues long. Germline V gene sequence: CDR1 SGHTA, CDR2 FQGNSA. Trimming cost V 8 bases and J 0 bases, with 14 bases left between them. In DNA form, the CDR3 reads TGTGCCAGCGCGATCACGCCCGACTCTGGAAACACCATATATTTT. This sequence encodes CASAITPDSGNTIYF.

The chain carries TRBV5-1 and TRBJ1-2, with TRBD1 matching 9 bases. Trimming removed 0 bases from V and 6 bases from J; junction bases left unmatched: 6. This CDR3 is built from 15 residues. Germline V gene sequence: CDR1 SGHRS, CDR2 YFSETQ. CDR3 region: CASSLEGQGTDGYTF. In DNA, the CDR3 is TGCGCCAGCAGCTTGGAGGGACAGGGAACGGATGGCTACACCTTC.

The V gene is TRBV6-4, the J gene TRBJ1-1, with no clear D. CDR3 length: 13 residues. Germline assignment: CDR1 MRHNA and CDR2 SNTAGT. V was clipped by 4 bases and J by 1 base, with 7 bases between them. The CDR3 DNA reads TGTGCCAGCAGTGCCGAGAGGAACACTGAAGCTTTCTTT. Protein sequence: CASSAERNTEAFF.

The chain combines TRBV27 with TRBJ2-2; D gene unclear. CDR3 length: 15 amino acids. Germline values: CDR1 MNHEY, CDR2 SMNVEV (reference sequence). V lost 6 bases and J 1 base, leaving 12 bases between the germline ends. Here the CDR3 reads CASSQYLRNTGELFF. The CDR3 nucleotides are TGTGCCAGCAGCCAATACCTCAGGAACACCGGGGAGCTGTTTTTT.

A few counts support this clone. This sequence joins TRBV28 and TRBJ2-5, with 7 bases lining up with TRBD2. Losses at the gene ends were 5 bases for V and 10 bases for J; bases not matched to a gene: 13. The CDR3 length is 14 residues. From germline, CDR1 is MDHEN and CDR2 SYDVKM. CDR3 DNA sequence: TGTGCCAGCAGTCCCCCCGGGACCCCGGGGGGCCAGTACTTC. Protein sequence: CASSPPGTPGGQYF.

The chain joins TRBV27 to TRBJ2-1, with D possibly TRBD2 on 5 matching bases. The V and J ends lost 7 bases and 7 bases respectively, with 20 bases between them. The CDR3 has 15 residues. Germline lookup yields CDR1 MNHEY and CDR2 SMNVEV (reference sequence). CDR3 region: CASTPRGGSKNEQFF. The DNA of the CDR3 is TGTGCCAGCACCCCCAGAGGCGGGTCCAAGAATGAGCAGTTCTTC.

CDR3 region: CASSPGRGVTEETQYF. The CDR3 DNA follows: TGTGCCAGCTCACCTGGGCGGGGAGTGACGGAAGAGACCCAGTACTTC. The chain couples TRBV18 to TRBJ2-5, with D possibly being TRBD2 (6 bases). Germline loops: CDR1 KGHSH, CDR2 LQKENI. The CDR3 contains 16 residues. V gave up 3 bases and J gave up 3 bases, with 17 bases separating them.

The chain combines TRBV2 with TRBJ1-1, with D perhaps matching TRBD1 (5 bases). CDR3 length: 11 residues. Germline V gene sequence: CDR1 SNHLY, CDR2 FYNNEI. CDR3 residues: CSEVGDNEAFF. The CDR3 DNA reads TGTTCCGAGGTAGGGGATAACGAAGCTTTCTTT.

The genes are TRBV28 and TRBJ1-2, with 7 bases aligning to TRBD1. Germline trimming cut 6 bases from V and 2 bases from J; bases unmatched to any gene: 3. Germline CDR1 reads MDHEN; CDR2 reads SYDVKM. The CDR3 covers 13 residues. CDR3 sequence: CASRTGPNYGYTF. The DNA of the CDR3 is TGTGCCAGCAGGACAGGGCCCAACTATGGCTACACCTTC.

The chain has TRBV29-1 and TRBJ2-4; D is uncertain. Germline CDR1 reads SQVTM; CDR2 reads ANQGSEA. V lost 4 bases and J 0 bases, leaving 13 bases between the germline ends. The CDR3 spans 15 residues. CDR3 amino acids: CSVVLGTLAKNIQYF. The DNA for the CDR3 is TGCAGCGTTGTGCTCGGTACTCTAGCCAAAAACATTCAGTACTTC.

The J gene is TRBJ1-2, the V gene TRBV13; TRBD1 might be the D (6 bases). Germline CDR1 PRHDT, CDR2 FYEKMQ (reference sequence). V lost 5 bases and J lost 8, with 15 bases in between. CDR3 length: 13 amino acids. This CDR3 is CASSPPGGHGYTF. The CDR3 bases are TGTGCCAGCAGCCCCCCGGGGGGGCACGGCTACACCTTC.

This clone was found once. This chain links TRBV29-1 with TRBJ1-3, with 7 bases aligning to TRBD1. Germline CDR1 SQVTM, CDR2 ANQGSEA. Unmatched junction bases numbered 5, after V lost 6 bases and J lost 0 bases. This CDR3 is built from 14 residues. The chain's CDR3 is CSVRTGNSGNTIYF. Here the CDR3 DNA reads TGCAGCGTCAGGACAGGAAACTCTGGAAACACCATATATTTT.

This clone has just a few counts. The rearrangement links TRBV4-2 to TRBJ1-5; maybe TRBD1 (5 bases). The V and J ends lost 1 base and 0 bases respectively, with 13 bases between them. The CDR3 extends over 17 amino acids. Germline CDR1 and CDR2: LGHNA and YNFKEQ. Here the CDR3 reads CASSQVRSQGSNQPQHF. CDR3 in DNA: TGTGCCAGCAGCCAAGTAAGGAGTCAGGGTAGCAATCAGCCCCAGCATTTT.

The chain carries TRBV5-6 and TRBJ2-2; 9 bases align to TRBD1. Per germline, CDR1 SGHDT and CDR2 YYEEEE. There are 17 residues in the CDR3. J gave up 4 bases and V 2 bases, and 9 bases lay outside the gene matches. DNA of the CDR3: TGTGCCAGCAGCTTCCGCACAGGGGGCGACGGCACCGGGGAGCTGTTTTTT. Translation gives CASSFRTGGDGTGELFF.

This clone was seen once. V and J are TRBV7-2 and TRBJ1-2; weak D call: TRBD1 (5 bases). V lost 0 bases, J lost 8 bases, and 13 bases lay in between. This CDR3 has 14 amino acids. Germline V CDR1 and CDR2: SGHTA, FQGNSA. CDR3 sequence: CASSLAGVTRGYTF. Here the CDR3 DNA reads TGTGCCAGCAGCTTAGCAGGGGTAACCCGGGGCTACACCTTC.

CDR3 nucleotide sequence: TGTGCCAGCAGCTTAGCGTTCAGGGACAGGGACTACGAGCAGTACTTC. It is translated as CASSLAFRDRDYEQYF. This sequence joins TRBV7-8 and TRBJ2-7; 9 bases are a match to TRBD1. Germline CDR1 SGHVS, CDR2 FQNEAQ. This CDR3 contains 16 residues. J was trimmed by 3 bases and V by 0 bases; bases with no gene match: 6.

The V gene is TRBV4-1, the J gene TRBJ1-5; TRBD1 aligns across 10 bases. The V gene end was trimmed by 5 bases and the J gene end by 0 bases; junction bases not matched to a gene: 10. The CDR3 has 18 amino acids. Germline values: CDR1 MGHRA, CDR2 YSYEKL. This CDR3 is CASSARGGTGDSNQPQHF. CDR3 nucleotides: TGCGCCAGCAGCGCCCGAGGTGGGACAGGGGATAGCAATCAGCCCCAGCATTTT.

The CDR3 spells CASSPPGWRGVNNEQFF. The CDR3, as DNA: TGTGCCAGCTCACCACCGGGTTGGCGGGGGGTCAACAATGAGCAGTTCTTC. The gene calls are TRBV18 and TRBJ2-1; TRBD2 aligns across 8 bases. V lost 0 bases and J lost 5; bases outside the gene matches: 9. The germline CDR1 and CDR2 sequences are KGHSH and LQKENI. This CDR3 has 17 amino acids. The complete variable domain, with remaining parts taken from reference TRBV18 and TRBJ2-1, reads NAGVMQNPRHLVRRRGQEARLRCSPMKGHSHVYWYRQLPEEGLKFMVYLQKENIIDESGMPKERFSAEFPKEGPSILRIQQVVRGDSAAYFCASSPPGWRGVNNEQFFGPGTRLTVL.